This T cell receptor beta chain was sequenced in a study of PD-1 blockade in classical Hodgkin lymphoma. Germline CDR1 reads SGHNT; CDR2 reads YENEEA. There are 15 residues in the CDR3. V shed 5 bases, J shed 4 bases, and the junction held 8 bases outside the gene matches. The method was immunoSEQ multiplex PCR; TCRdb's version includes in-frame clones alone and lacks a portion of them. The repertoire includes about 46,000 clones, roughly 90% of them detected once, and approximately 4.9% sits in the top ten. Time point noted: newly diagnosed, previously untreated cHL patient sample. Remarks on this clone: Its matching antigen is unknown.

Broader study findings: Compared with healthy donors, newly diagnosed patients reportedly showed lower baseline TCR diversity. Underlying causes for the observed repertoire differences were not defined, possibly disease activity or prior therapy.

The source is a human donor with classical Hodgkin lymphoma. The sample taken for sequencing was peripheral blood mononuclear cells (PBMCs). The rearrangement uses TRBV11-3 and TRBJ2-7; 10 bases are a match to TRBD1. This CDR3 reads CASSPDRGLHYEQYV. CDR3 bases: TGTGCCAGCAGCCCCGACAGGGGGCTGCATTACGAGCAGTACGTC.